This TCR beta chain was retrieved from a study of blood T cell repertoires in COVID-19. Study context: Samples taken during acute and convalescent COVID-19 were collected in the United States, Italy and Spain. The analysed material was cDNA or gDNA that came from T cells, B-cell-depleted T cells, or PBMCs.

How the authors handled the data: Reference gene primer amplification yielded estimated nucleated cell counts. The assay was immunoSEQ multiplex PCR, and TCRdb's table has in-frame clones only and misses some. V and J calls and clone size are given by that table; D and trimming were obtained from the DNA. The profile covers around 64,000 clones, with less than 90% appearing a single time and 4.5% to 5.5% taken by the ten largest. The V gene's germline CDR1 is LNHDA and CDR2 SQIVND (reference sequence). V shed 11 bases, J shed 2 bases, and the junction held 4 bases outside the gene matches. The CDR3 extends over 13 amino acids.

The TCR was taken from a man older than 75 in a cohort sampled during active COVID-19. The chain is built from TRBV19 and TRBJ2-5, with 11 bases identical to TRBD2. Sequencing was done on a sample of peripheral blood. CDR3 nucleotide sequence: TGTGCCTCCGGGACTAGCGGACAAGAGACCCAGTACTTC. Encoded protein: CASGTSGQETQYF.